One sample yielded the 18 T cell receptor beta chains listed below, sequenced in a study of CD8+ T cells in alopecia areata. The authors extracted RNA and reverse transcribed it into cDNA as the sequencing template. Repertoires were generated with immunoSEQ multiplex PCR, while TCRdb's copy carries only in-frame clones and drops some. This sample has about 97,000 clones, with 60% found just once. Treatment: oral pan-JAK inhibitor, 5-10 mg twice daily. The sample consisted of CD8+ T cells sorted from blood, taken around week 55, from a patient treated with tofacitinib. The receptors derive from a human donor with alopecia areata.

The V gene is TRBV21-1, the J gene TRBJ2-7. TRBV21-1 corresponds to a pseudogene. CDR3 size: 15 residues. DNA of the CDR3: TGTGCCAGCGGTTCCCAGGCGACTTTGGGCTACGAGCAGTACTTC. Amino acid sequence: CASGSQATLGYEQYF.

The chain carries TRBV14 and TRBJ2-5, with D uncertain. The CDR3 runs 12 residues. Germline CDR1 SGHDN, CDR2 FVKESK. Trimming pared 0 bases from V and 5 bases from J, leaving 4 bases between. The CDR3 coding sequence is TGTGCCAGCAGCCAAGATCCGGAGACCCAGTACTTC. Translation gives CASSQDPETQYF.

V gene TRBV6-5 combines with J gene TRBJ1-1; no clear D. The V end was cut by 10 bases, the J end by 4 bases, with 13 bases between. This CDR3 region has 12 residues. CDR1 and CDR2 from the germline V gene are MNHEY and SVGAGI. CDR3 residues: CATHLLGTEAFF. The CDR3 coding sequence is TGTGCCACTCATTTACTTGGCACTGAAGCTTTCTTT.

The chain uses TRBV29-1 and TRBJ2-4, with 11 bases lining up with TRBD1. In germline, CDR1 is SQVTM, CDR2 ANQGSEA. The J segment lost 0 bases and the V segment lost 4 bases, leaving 11 bases of the junction unmatched. This CDR3 contains 18 residues. The CDR3 here is CSVGGQGDLSLAKNIQYF. CDR3 sequence (DNA): TGCAGCGTTGGGGGACAGGGGGACTTATCTTTAGCCAAAAACATTCAGTACTTC. Together with reference TRBV29-1 and TRBJ2-4, the CDR3 gives the full variable domain: SAVISQKPSRDICQRGTSLTIQCQVDSQVTMMFWYRQQPGQSLTLIATANQGSEATYESGFVIDKFPISRPNLTFSTLTVSNMSPEDSSIYLCSVGGQGDLSLAKNIQYFGAGTRLSVL.

The chain uses TRBV27 and TRBJ2-5; D is uncertain. Germline CDR1 is MNHEY and CDR2 is SMNVEV (reference sequence). Between the trimmed V and J ends, which lost 4 bases and 2 bases, there was a span of 17 bases. This CDR3 has 16 residues. The CDR3 DNA sequence: TGTGCCAGCAGTTCCCTATTCGGGTCGAAGCAAGAGACCCAGTACTTC. Translated: CASSSLFGSKQETQYF.

This chain connects TRBV6-5 to TRBJ1-1, with D maybe TRBD1 (5 bases). V gave up 6 bases and J gave up 3 bases, with 11 bases separating them. The CDR3 sequence is 13 residues long. Germline values: CDR1 MNHEY, CDR2 SVGAGI. The CDR3 DNA reads as TGTGCCAGCAGCCCTAAGGGGTACACTGAAGCTTTCTTT. This codes for CASSPKGYTEAFF.

The chain joins TRBV30 to TRBJ1-2, with 7 nucleotides matching TRBD1. Per germline, CDR1 GTSNPN and CDR2 SVGIG (reference sequence). CDR3 length: 12 residues. The trim removed 4 bases at V and 6 bases at J, leaving 5 bases unmatched. The CDR3 sequence: CAWKVGGDGYTF. The CDR3 nucleotides are TGTGCCTGGAAGGTAGGGGGCGATGGCTACACCTTC. Full variable domain (rest looked up from reference TRBV30 and TRBJ1-2): SQTIHQWPATLVQPVGSPLSLECTVEGTSNPNLYWYRQAAGRGLQLLFYSVGIGQISSEVPQNLSASRPQDRQFILSSKKLLLSDSGFYLCAWKVGGDGYTFGSGTRLTVV.

The J gene is TRBJ2-2, the V gene TRBV5-1; TRBD2 is a possible D gene (5 bases). V lost 4 bases and J lost 6, with 10 bases in between. Germline CDR1 is SGHRS and CDR2 is YFSETQ. The CDR3 runs to 13 residues. The DNA for the CDR3 is TGCGCCAGCAGCGTAACGGGGTCCGGGGAGCTGTTTTTT. It translates to CASSVTGSGELFF.

This rearrangement joins TRBV5-1 to TRBJ1-1, with no clear D. This CDR3 spans 14 amino acids. V dropped 6 bases and J dropped 3 bases, with 15 bases sitting between them. CDR1 and CDR2 (germline): SGHRS, YFSETQ. CDR3 in DNA: TGCGCCAGCAAGTTAGAGAGAGGCGACACTGAAGCTTTCTTT. Translation gives CASKLERGDTEAFF.

The chain recombines TRBV13 with TRBJ1-2; 7 bases are shared with TRBD1. Germline CDR1 reads PRHDT; CDR2 reads FYEKMQ (reference sequence). V lost 5 bases and J lost 7; bases outside the gene matches: 7. This CDR3 has 13 residues. CDR3 residues: CASSDDAGGGYTF. In DNA form, the CDR3 reads TGTGCCAGCAGCGACGATGCAGGGGGTGGCTACACCTTC.

This clone was detected a few times. This chain uses TRBV19 with TRBJ2-7, with D possibly called TRBD1 or TRBD2 (5 bases each). CDR3 size: 16 residues. Looked up from germline, CDR1 is LNHDA and CDR2 is SQIVND (reference sequence). With 5 bases removed from V and 0 bases from J, the gap between germline ends came to 17 bases. DNA for the CDR3: TGTGCCAGTAGTCCCTTTGGGGACGATGGCTCCTACGAGCAGTACTTC. Translating it yields CASSPFGDDGSYEQYF. The full variable domain, its missing parts supplied by reference TRBV19 and TRBJ2-7, is DGGITQSPKYLFRKEGQNVTLSCEQNLNHDAMYWYRQDPGQGLRLIYYSQIVNDFQKGDIAEGYSVSREKKESFPLTVTSAQKNPTAFYLCASSPFGDDGSYEQYFGPGTRLTVT.

The chain recombines TRBV5-1 with TRBJ2-1, with 8 bases identical to TRBD2. Germline V gene lookup returns CDR1 SGHRS and CDR2 YFSETQ. The CDR3 loop spans 15 amino acids. The V and J ends lost 0 bases and 3 bases, in that order; junction bases with no gene match: 2. As DNA, the CDR3 is TGCGCCAGCAGCTTGGGGACTAGCTACTACAATGAGCAGTTCTTC. Encoded protein: CASSLGTSYYNEQFF.

The chain is built from TRBV11-2 and TRBJ2-1, with D possibly being TRBD2 (6 bases). This CDR3 is built from 17 residues. V gave up 3 bases and J gave up 3 bases, with 18 bases separating them. CDR1 is SGHAT and CDR2 is FQNNGV in the germline V gene. The CDR3 protein is CASSLFAGRDLYNEQFF. CDR3 DNA sequence: TGTGCCAGCAGCTTGTTCGCCGGGAGAGACCTCTACAATGAGCAGTTCTTC.

The V call is TRBV13, the J call TRBJ1-3; tentatively, D is TRBD1 (5 bases). Germline V gene lookup returns CDR1 PRHDT and CDR2 FYEKMQ (reference sequence). With 5 bases removed from V and 0 bases from J, the gap between germline ends came to 11 bases. The CDR3 is 15 amino acids. This CDR3 reads CASSRRQNSGNTIYF. Written as DNA, the CDR3 is TGTGCCAGCAGCCGACGACAGAACTCTGGAAACACCATATATTTT.

The J gene is TRBJ1-1, the V gene TRBV27; D remains unclear. The CDR3 is 13 residues long. In germline, CDR1 is MNHEY, CDR2 SMNVEV (reference sequence). V was cut by 3 bases and J by 1 base, with 6 bases left in between. Here the CDR3 DNA reads TGTGCCAGCAGTTTTGGGGAGAACACTGAAGCTTTCTTT. It specifies CASSFGENTEAFF.

The V call is TRBV7-9, the J call TRBJ2-7; TRBD1 agrees at 12 bases. The ends lost 5 bases at V and 2 bases at J; junction bases unmatched: 4. Germline V gene lookup returns CDR1 SEHNR and CDR2 FQNEAQ (reference sequence). The CDR3 totals 15 residues. The CDR3, as DNA: TGTGCCAGCAGCCAAAGGGACAGGGGGCCCTACGAGCAGTACTTC. Translating it yields CASSQRDRGPYEQYF.

This clone has only a few counts. The rearrangement joins TRBV19 to TRBJ2-2, with 7 bases fitting TRBD1. Germline V CDR1 and CDR2: LNHDA, SQIVND (reference sequence). The V gene end was trimmed by 5 bases and the J gene end by 4 bases; junction bases not matched to a gene: 4. This CDR3 spans 14 amino acids. The CDR3 protein is CASSLAGGTGELFF. The DNA for the CDR3 is TGTGCCAGTAGTCTGGCAGGGGGCACCGGGGAGCTGTTTTTT.

CDR3 in DNA: TGCAGCGTATCCTCCGGACAGGGGGAGGCTCAGCCCCAGCATTTT. It translates to CSVSSGQGEAQPQHF. The rearrangement joins TRBV29-1 to TRBJ1-5, with 10 bases aligning to TRBD1. The trim removed 6 bases at V and 6 bases at J, leaving 11 bases unmatched. The germline V gene encodes CDR1 SQVTM and CDR2 ANQGSEA. The CDR3 sequence is 15 residues long.